The T cell receptor beta chain under discussion was sequenced for a study of T cells after yellow fever vaccination. Study-level background: Any fraction with a low cell number was prepared using SMART-Seq v4 Ultra Low Input.

TCRdb re-called the 5' RACE reads through MiXCR, storing one row per CDR3 protein. The data contain 25,000 to 35,000 distinct CDR3 sequences, 5% of them singletons. Study-wide results and caveats: Most primary-vaccination clones recurred post-booster (more than 95% CD4, over 70% CD8).

Germline loops: CDR1 MNHEY, CDR2 SVGAGI. V shed 5 bases, J shed 0 bases, and the junction held 5 bases outside the gene matches. The CDR3 loop spans 15 amino acids. This clonotype was seen ten or more times. Antigen unknown. The V and J genes are TRBV6-5 and TRBJ2-3; 7 bases map to TRBD2. The sequence was collected from a man aged 25-45 years who received the YFV17D yellow fever vaccine. The specimen comprised CD8+ T cells sorted from PBMCs, sampled 10 days after the yellow fever booster vaccination. CDR3: CASSLGGTSTDTQYF. The DNA for the CDR3 is TGTGCCAGCAGTCTCGGGGGGACTAGCACAGATACGCAGTATTTT.